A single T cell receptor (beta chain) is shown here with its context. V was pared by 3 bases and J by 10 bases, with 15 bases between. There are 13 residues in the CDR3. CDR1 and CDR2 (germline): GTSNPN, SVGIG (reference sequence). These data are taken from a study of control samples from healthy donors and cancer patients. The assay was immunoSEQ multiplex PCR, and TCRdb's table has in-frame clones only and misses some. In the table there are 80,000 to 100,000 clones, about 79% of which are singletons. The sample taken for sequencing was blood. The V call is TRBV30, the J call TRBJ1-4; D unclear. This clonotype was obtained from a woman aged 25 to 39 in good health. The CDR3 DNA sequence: TGTGCCTGGAGCCCCGACACTAAGGGAAAACTGTTTTTT. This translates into CAWSPDTKGKLFF.